Listed below are T cell receptor beta chains from one sample, sequenced in a study of cytomegalovirus exposure and HLA in healthy donors. Clones were read by immunoSEQ multiplex PCR, and TCRdb kept only the in-frame ones, dropping some. The data show 95,000 to 100,000 clones, with roughly 85% seen just once and less than 5% held by the top ten. Sequenced material: PBMCs. The receptors were gathered from a man aged 30 to 45 in good health and CMV-seronegative. Each CDR3 is given without its conserved first and last residue. A D gene is named only where the DNA matches it firmly.

>TRBD2|TRBJ2-2|TRBV7-8
ASRPTSGNFGELF
>TRBD2|TRBJ2-3|TRBV7-2
ASSPGLAPDTQY
>TRBD2|TRBJ2-3|TRBV9
ASSDSGSSDTQY
>TRBD2|TRBJ2-1|TRBV4-3
ASSQDRAGAGRF
>.|TRBJ2-4|TRBV30
ACGVLAKNIQY
>TRBD2|TRBJ2-2|TRBV9
ASSAGTSRTGELF
>.|TRBJ2-5|TRBV19
ASSIEATTTKTQY
>.|TRBJ2-7|TRBV19
ASSPGGSFVEQY
>TRBD2|TRBJ2-1|TRBV7-9
STAGTSGSANEQF
>.|TRBJ1-5|TRBV7-9
ASSRGTWGNQPQH
>.|TRBJ1-5|TRBV28
ASSHGTDEDQPQH
>.|TRBJ1-1|TRBV27
ASSFYRTLNTEAF
>.|TRBJ2-2|TRBV7-9
ASSPFLGALNTGELF
>TRBD1|TRBJ2-1|TRBV20-1
SAYRGNEQF
>.|TRBJ2-7|TRBV11-2
ASSGGTVWDEQY
>TRBD2|TRBJ2-7|TRBV19
ASSIGGSGGTYEQY
>TRBD2|TRBJ2-1|TRBV7-8
ASSSGGSPYNEQF